This T cell receptor (beta chain) was documented in a study of PD-L1 blockade in urothelial cancer. Study overall: About 90% of the roughly 29 patients were men whose urothelial cancer was bladder-origin. Blood gave a median roughly 140,000 T cells.

V lost 0 bases and J 0 bases, leaving 10 bases between the germline ends. Germline V gene data show CDR1 as SGHNT and CDR2 as YYREEE (reference sequence). The CDR3 spans 16 residues. TCRdb keeps only in-frame clones here, not all; method: immunoSEQ multiplex PCR. The repertoire holds approximately 45,000 clones, with roughly 80% as singletons. The time point here: pretreatment peripheral blood. This TCR was sampled from a man in his fifties or sixties with urothelial cancer. Sequencing used PBMCs, obtained around atezolizumab (anti-PD-L1) treatment. This chain joins TRBV5-4 and TRBJ1-3; D possibly corresponds to TRBD1 (5 bases). CDR3 region: CASSLGGGSSGNTIYF. Here the CDR3 DNA reads TGTGCCAGCAGCTTGGGCGGGGGATCCTCTGGAAACACCATATATTTT. The full variable domain, in which reference TRBV5-4 and TRBJ1-3 provide the parts outside the CDR3, is ETGVTQSPTHLIKTRGQQVTLRCSSQSGHNTVSWYQQALGQGPQFIFQYYREEENGRGNFPPRFSGLQFPNYSSELNVNALELDDSALYLCASSLGGGSSGNTIYFGEGSWLTVV.